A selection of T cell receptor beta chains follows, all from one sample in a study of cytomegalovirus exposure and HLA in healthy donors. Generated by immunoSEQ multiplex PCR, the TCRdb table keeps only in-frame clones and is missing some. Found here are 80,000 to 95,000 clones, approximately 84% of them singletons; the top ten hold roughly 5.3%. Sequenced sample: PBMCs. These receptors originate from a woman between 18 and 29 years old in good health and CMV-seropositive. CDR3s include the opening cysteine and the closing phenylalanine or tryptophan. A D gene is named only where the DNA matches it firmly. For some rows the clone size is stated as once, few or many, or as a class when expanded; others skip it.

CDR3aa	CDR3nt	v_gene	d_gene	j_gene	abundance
CASSFTTTNEKLFF	TGTGCCAGCAGCTTCACTACAACTAATGAAAAACTGTTTTTT	TRBV5-6	.	TRBJ1-4	few
CASSQEGTLSTRQYF	TGCGCCAGCAGCCAAGAGGGGACACTATCTACGAGGCAGTACTTC	TRBV4-1	.	TRBJ2-7	few
CASSLQDSTNEKLFF	TGTGCCAGCAGTTTGCAGGACTCAACTAATGAAAAACTGTTTTTT	TRBV2	.	TRBJ1-4	once
CASSSSGRATYNEQFF	TGTGCCAGCAGCTCTAGCGGGAGGGCGACCTACAATGAGCAGTTCTTC	TRBV7-3	TRBD2	TRBJ2-1	.
CASSLTAGGDSPLHF	TGTGCTAGCAGCTTAACGGCAGGAGGGGATTCACCCCTCCACTTT	TRBV7-7	.	TRBJ1-6	.
CASSLPLDRGGQPQHF	TGTGCCAGCAGCTTACCTTTGGACAGGGGAGGGCAGCCCCAGCATTTT	TRBV7-3	TRBD1	TRBJ1-5	.
CATSRAPGTSSYEQYF	TGTGCCACCAGCAGAGCCCCCGGGACTAGCTCCTACGAGCAGTACTTC	TRBV15	TRBD2	TRBJ2-7	.
CASSVETVNYGYTF	TGTGCCAGCAGCGTAGAGACAGTTAACTATGGCTACACCTTC	TRBV9	.	TRBJ1-2	once
CASSQTGLGSYEQYF	TGTGCCAGCAGCCAGACGGGACTAGGGTCCTACGAGCAGTACTTC	TRBV4-2	TRBD2	TRBJ2-7	.
CASSRHGTGGPGELFF	TGTGCCAGCAGCCGCCACGGGACAGGGGGACCCGGGGAGCTGTTTTTT	TRBV5-6	TRBD1	TRBJ2-2	once
CAWSVFSMSSQYF	TGTGCCTGGAGTGTTTTTAGTATGTCATCGCAGTATTTT	TRBV30	.	TRBJ2-3	.
CASSQDLRGVKSGANVLTF	TGCGCCAGCAGCCAAGATCTCAGGGGGGTAAAATCTGGGGCCAACGTCCTGACTTTC	TRBV4-1	.	TRBJ2-6	.
CASIPGEGFNEQFF	TGCGCCAGCATTCCGGGGGAGGGCTTCAATGAGCAGTTCTTC	TRBV5-1	TRBD2	TRBJ2-1	.
CASSEGSAGGSSYEQYF	TGTGCCAGCAGTGAAGGATCGGCGGGAGGGAGCTCCTACGAGCAGTACTTC	TRBV6-1	TRBD2	TRBJ2-7	once
CASSLWTGSTNEKLFF	TGTGCCAGCAGCCTGTGGACGGGGTCAACTAATGAAAAACTGTTTTTT	TRBV5-5	.	TRBJ1-4	.
CASSGRGPSNQPQHF	TGTGCCAGCAGTGGCAGGGGTCCTAGCAATCAGCCCCAGCATTTT	TRBV28	.	TRBJ1-5	.
CASSLRAGETQYF	TGTGCCAGCTCACTGCGGGCGGGAGAGACCCAGTACTTC	TRBV18	.	TRBJ2-5	.
CSVDKRGAYNEQFF	TGCAGCGTTGACAAGCGGGGGGCCTACAATGAGCAGTTCTTC	TRBV29-1	TRBD2	TRBJ2-1	.
CASSLAGTYNEQFF	TGCGCCAGCAGCTTGGCCGGGACATACAATGAGCAGTTCTTC	TRBV5-1	.	TRBJ2-1	.
CASSSSGAGTREKLFF	TGTGCCAGCTCATCTTCGGGCGCGGGCACTAGAGAAAAACTGTTTTTT	TRBV18	.	TRBJ1-4	.
CASSEQGDSPLHF	TGTGCCAGCAGTGAACAGGGGGACTCACCCCTCCACTTT	TRBV25-1	TRBD1	TRBJ1-6	.
CASSPTGGGRQPQHF	TGTGCCAGCAGTCCTACAGGGGGTGGTAGGCAGCCCCAGCATTTT	TRBV6-5	TRBD1	TRBJ1-5	.
CASSSRQVETQYF	TGTGCCAGCTCCAGCAGACAGGTAGAGACCCAGTACTTC	TRBV6-6	.	TRBJ2-5	.
CASSPDRVYTGELFF	TGCGCCAGCAGCCCCGACAGGGTGTATACCGGGGAGCTGTTTTTT	TRBV5-1	TRBD1	TRBJ2-2	.
CASSSGAGKNTEAFF	TGTGCCAGTAGTAGTGGCGCAGGGAAGAACACTGAAGCTTTCTTT	TRBV19	.	TRBJ1-1	.
CASSLTGNINQPQHF	TGTGCCAGCAGCTTGACAGGGAATATCAATCAGCCCCAGCATTTT	TRBV11-2	TRBD1	TRBJ1-5	.
CASERAGKAGGLWGDEQFF	TGTGCTAGTGAACGCGCGGGAAAGGCGGGGGGGCTTTGGGGAGATGAGCAGTTCTTC	TRBV12-5	TRBD2	TRBJ2-1	.
CASSGRSSGANVLTF	TGTGCCAGTAGTGGGAGAAGCTCTGGGGCCAACGTCCTGACTTTC	TRBV19	.	TRBJ2-6	.
CASSEGGSTQPQHF	TGTGCCAGCAGTGAGGGGGGGAGCACTCAGCCCCAGCATTTT	TRBV2	.	TRBJ1-5	.
CASSSGIYNEQFF	TGTGCCAGTAGTAGCGGGATCTACAATGAGCAGTTCTTC	TRBV19	.	TRBJ2-1	.
CASSGDFGTGFLNIQYF	TGTGCCAGCAGTGGGGATTTTGGGACAGGGTTTTTGAACATTCAGTACTTC	TRBV25-1	TRBD1	TRBJ2-4	.
CASSRVDRVIHEQYF	TGTGCCAGCAGCCGGGTGGACAGGGTGATCCACGAGCAGTACTTC	TRBV14	TRBD1	TRBJ2-7	.
CASRTGGYSNQPQHF	TGTGCCAGTAGAACCGGGGGTTATAGCAATCAGCCCCAGCATTTT	TRBV19	.	TRBJ1-5	.
CASSWAGTGDTEAFF	TGTGCCAGTAGTTGGGCCGGGACAGGGGACACTGAAGCTTTCTTT	TRBV19	TRBD1	TRBJ1-1	.
CAWMGRSSYEQYF	TGTGCCTGGATGGGCAGAAGCTCCTACGAGCAGTACTTC	TRBV30	.	TRBJ2-7	.
CASSEGWAGGPNEQFF	TGTGCCAGCAGTGAGGGTTGGGCGGGGGGGCCCAATGAGCAGTTCTTC	TRBV6-1	TRBD2	TRBJ2-1	.
CASSLVNRGPPDTQYF	TGTGCCAGCAGCTTAGTGAACAGGGGGCCCCCAGATACGCAGTATTTT	TRBV7-9	TRBD1	TRBJ2-3	.
CASSRQGQGATEAFF	TGTGCCAGCAGTCGCCAGGGACAGGGGGCAACTGAAGCTTTCTTT	TRBV27	TRBD1	TRBJ1-1	.
CASSGAGLAREETQYF	TGCGCCAGCAGTGGGGCGGGACTAGCTAGGGAAGAGACCCAGTACTTC	TRBV10-2	TRBD2	TRBJ2-5	.
CASSGGRVSEKLFF	TGTGCCAGCAGTGGGGGCCGGGTCAGTGAAAAACTGTTTTTT	TRBV2	.	TRBJ1-4	.
CASTRAQTGQPQHF	TGTGCCAGCACCAGGGCCCAAACGGGCCAGCCCCAGCATTTT	TRBV6-1	.	TRBJ1-5	once
CASSLLTSGGVVEQFF	TGTGCCAGCAGCTTGCTGACTAGCGGGGGCGTGGTTGAGCAGTTCTTC	TRBV7-9	TRBD2	TRBJ2-1	.
CASTNRGTTNEKLFF	TGTGCCAGCACCAACAGGGGAACAACTAATGAAAAACTGTTTTTT	TRBV28	TRBD1	TRBJ1-4	.
CASGDRDKSTEAFF	TGCGCCAGCGGGGACAGGGATAAGAGCACTGAAGCTTTCTTT	TRBV10-2	TRBD1	TRBJ1-1	.
CASSRGGETQYF	TGTGCCAGCAGCCGGGGGGGGGAGACCCAGTACTTC	TRBV11-2	TRBD2	TRBJ2-5	few
CASSPKGTGTKETQYF	TGTGCCAGCAGTCCTAAGGGGACAGGGACCAAGGAGACCCAGTACTTC	TRBV25-1	TRBD1	TRBJ2-5	few
CATSSADNQPQHF	TGTGCCACCAGCAGCGCAGATAATCAGCCCCAGCATTTT	TRBV15	.	TRBJ1-5	.
CASSQQGAGYTF	TGCGCCAGCAGCCAGCAGGGGGCCGGCTACACCTTC	TRBV4-1	TRBD1	TRBJ1-2	.